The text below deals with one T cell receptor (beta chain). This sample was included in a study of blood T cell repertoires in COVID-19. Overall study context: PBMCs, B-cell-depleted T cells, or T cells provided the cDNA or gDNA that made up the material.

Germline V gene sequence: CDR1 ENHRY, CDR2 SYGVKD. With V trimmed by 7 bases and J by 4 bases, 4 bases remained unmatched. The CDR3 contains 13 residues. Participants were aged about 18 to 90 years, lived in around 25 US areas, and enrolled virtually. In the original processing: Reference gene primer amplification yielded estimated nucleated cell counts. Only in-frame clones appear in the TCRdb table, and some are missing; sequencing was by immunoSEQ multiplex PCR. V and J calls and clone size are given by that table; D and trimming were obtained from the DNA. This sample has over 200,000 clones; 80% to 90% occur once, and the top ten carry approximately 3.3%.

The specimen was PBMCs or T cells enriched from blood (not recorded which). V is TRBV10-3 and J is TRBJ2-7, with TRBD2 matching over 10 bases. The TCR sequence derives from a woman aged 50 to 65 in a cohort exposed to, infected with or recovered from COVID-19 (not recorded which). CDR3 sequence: CAITVAGGYEQYF. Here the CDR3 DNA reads TGTGCCATCACGGTAGCGGGGGGATACGAGCAGTACTTC.